A single T cell receptor beta chain is shown here with its context. As yet, its antigen is unknown. The data are from a study of cytomegalovirus exposure and HLA in healthy donors. Study results and caveats: V- and J-gene trimming in TCR beta was tied to a missense DCLRE1C variant by an analysis performed later.

60 Vbeta and 13 Jbeta primers were used in PCR. Here immunoSEQ multiplex PCR was the method, and the copy in TCRdb shows in-frame clones only, minus some. In the table there are 150,000 to 170,000 clones, over 65% of which are singletons. The CDR3 has 15 residues. Germline CDR1 SEHNR, CDR2 FQNEAQ (reference sequence). Between the trimmed V and J ends, which lost 5 bases and 0 bases, there was a span of 10 bases. The clonotype originates from a man aged 25-45 years in good health and CMV-seronegative. The sequencing input was PBMCs. This chain joins TRBV7-9 and TRBJ1-4; D is unclear. Here the CDR3 reads CASSHLSATNEKLFF. Written as DNA, the CDR3 is TGTGCCAGCAGCCATCTGAGTGCAACTAATGAAAAACTGTTTTTT.